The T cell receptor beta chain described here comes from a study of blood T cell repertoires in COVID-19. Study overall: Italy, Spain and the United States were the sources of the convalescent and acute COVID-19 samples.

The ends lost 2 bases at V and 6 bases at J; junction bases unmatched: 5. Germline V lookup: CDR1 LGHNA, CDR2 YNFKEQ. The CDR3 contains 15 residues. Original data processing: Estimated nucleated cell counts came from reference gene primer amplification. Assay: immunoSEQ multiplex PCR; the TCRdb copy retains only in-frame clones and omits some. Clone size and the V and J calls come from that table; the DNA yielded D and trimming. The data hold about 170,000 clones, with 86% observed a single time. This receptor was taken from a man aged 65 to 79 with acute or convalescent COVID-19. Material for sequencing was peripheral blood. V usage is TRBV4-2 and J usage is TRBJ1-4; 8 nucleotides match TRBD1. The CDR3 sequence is CASSQSGQGYEKLFF. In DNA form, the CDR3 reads TGTGCCAGCAGCCAAAGTGGACAGGGATATGAAAAACTGTTTTTT.